The 11 T cell receptor beta chains listed next were all sequenced from one sample in a study of blood T cell repertoires in COVID-19. Sequencing used immunoSEQ multiplex PCR; TCRdb keeps in-frame clones, though not all of them. The table lists over 250,000 clones, approximately 89% of them singletons. The specimen was peripheral blood. These receptors were collected from a man aged 35 to 55 who had recovered from COVID-19.

The chain is built from TRBV29-1 and TRBJ1-2; tentatively, D is TRBD1 (5 bases). V lost 7 bases, J lost 3 bases, and 15 bases lay in between. This CDR3 has 13 residues. Looked up from germline, CDR1 is SQVTM and CDR2 is ANQGSEA. CDR3 sequence (DNA): TGCAGCGGTAAGGGGCCATTCGACTATGGCTACACCTTC. It translates to CSGKGPFDYGYTF.

The CDR3 bases are TGTGCCAGCAGTTATGCGGGCCAAGGCACTGAAGCTTTCTTT. Residues: CASSYAGQGTEAFF. The chain joins TRBV6-5 to TRBJ1-1; D not resolved. Trimming stripped 3 bases from V and 4 bases from J, with 12 bases between. The CDR3 covers 14 residues. Per germline, CDR1 MNHEY and CDR2 SVGAGI.

This sequence joins TRBV7-2 and TRBJ1-2, with D hard to call. The CDR3 sequence is 13 residues long. The V gene lost 3 bases and the J gene lost 1 base, with 6 bases spanning the gap. Germline CDR1 and CDR2: SGHTA and FQGNSA. DNA of the CDR3: TGTGCCAGCAGCTTCGGACTTAACTATGGCTACACCTTC. Its translation is CASSFGLNYGYTF. The variable domain in full, completed from reference TRBV7-2 and TRBJ1-2, reads GAGVSQSPSNKVTEKGKDVELRCDPISGHTALYWYRQSLGQGLEFLIYFQGNSAPDKSGLPSDRFSAERTGGSVSTLTIQRTQQEDSAVYLCASSFGLNYGYTFGSGTRLTVV.

The chain employs TRBV11-2 and TRBJ2-7, with 10 bases lining up with TRBD2. The CDR3 sequence is 14 residues long. Germline V gene lookup returns CDR1 SGHAT and CDR2 FQNNGV. Trimming cost V 5 bases and J 4 bases; bases outside gene matches: 5. The DNA of the CDR3 is TGTGCCAGCAGCCTCAGCGGGAGGGTTTACGAGCAGTACTTC. This codes for CASSLSGRVYEQYF.

The chain has TRBV9 and TRBJ1-5; tentative D call: TRBD1 (5 bases). V was pared by 3 bases and J by 1 base, with 11 bases between. This CDR3 is built from 15 residues. CDR1 and CDR2 (germline): SGDLS, YYNGEE. The CDR3 protein is CASSAAGGSNQPQHF. For the CDR3, the DNA is TGTGCCAGCAGCGCCGCGGGGGGGAGCAATCAGCCCCAGCATTTT.

The chain's CDR3 is CASSPGLAGDYEQYF. CDR3 nucleotide sequence: TGTGCCAGCAGTCCCGGACTAGCGGGAGACTACGAGCAGTACTTC. The chain is built from TRBV27 and TRBJ2-7, with 13 bases fitting TRBD2. The CDR3 extends over 15 amino acids. With V trimmed by 5 bases and J by 3 bases, 4 bases remained unmatched. The germline V gene encodes CDR1 MNHEY and CDR2 SMNVEV (reference sequence).

This clone has a handful of counts. The rearrangement uses TRBV24-1 and TRBJ1-4, with a tentative D call TRBD1 (6 bases). V lost 3 bases, J lost 8 bases, and 18 bases lay in between. The CDR3 covers 16 residues. In germline, CDR1 is KGHDR, CDR2 SFDVKD. The CDR3, as DNA: TGTGCCACCAGTGATGCCAAGGACAGCGTAAAGGAAAAACTGTTTTTT. Translated, it gives CATSDAKDSVKEKLFF.

The V and J genes are TRBV30 and TRBJ1-3; D call uncertain. The length of the CDR3 is 13 residues. CDR1 and CDR2 from the germline V gene are GTSNPN and SVGIG (reference sequence). Deletions cut 3 bases from V and 4 bases from J, with 10 bases between. As DNA, the CDR3 is TGTGCCTGGAGCGAAATACAGGGAAACACCATATATTTT. Translated: CAWSEIQGNTIYF.

This rearrangement joins TRBV11-2 to TRBJ2-3; maybe TRBD2 (5 bases). The germline V gene has CDR1 SGHAT and CDR2 FQNNGV. The CDR3 is made up of 15 amino acids. V dropped 5 bases and J dropped 2 bases, with 14 bases sitting between them. The chain's CDR3 is CASSPGRLATDTQYF. Here the CDR3 DNA reads TGTGCCAGCAGCCCCGGAAGGCTAGCCACAGATACGCAGTATTTT. Full variable domain (outside the CDR3, taken from reference TRBV11-2 and TRBJ2-3): EAGVAQSPRYKIIEKRQSVAFWCNPISGHATLYWYQQILGQGPKLLIQFQNNGVVDDSQLPKDRFSAERLKGVDSTLKIQPAKLEDSAVYLCASSPGRLATDTQYFGPGTRLTVL.

For this clone: Other DNA variants within this sample encode the same CDR3. This sequence joins TRBV19 and TRBJ2-7; the D gene is possibly TRBD1 (6 bases). CDR1 and CDR2 (germline): LNHDA, SQIVND (reference sequence). V shed 3 bases and J shed 0 bases, with 9 bases lying between them. The CDR3 consists of 14 residues. CDR3 sequence: CASSIRGSSYEQYF. CDR3 nucleotides: TGTGCCAGTAGTATTAGGGGGAGCTCCTACGAGCAGTACTTC. The full variable domain, in which reference TRBV19 and TRBJ2-7 provide the parts outside the CDR3, is DGGITQSPKYLFRKEGQNVTLSCEQNLNHDAMYWYRQDPGQGLRLIYYSQIVNDFQKGDIAEGYSVSREKKESFPLTVTSAQKNPTAFYLCASSIRGSSYEQYFGPGTRLTVT.

The chain links TRBV4-1 to TRBJ2-3; TRBD2 matches 7 bases. Germline V gene data show CDR1 as MGHRA and CDR2 as YSYEKL. This CDR3 contains 17 residues. Unmatched junction bases numbered 10, after V lost 4 bases and J lost 0 bases. The CDR3 DNA sequence: TGCGCCAGCAGCCCGATCGGGGGGAGGCGTAGCACAGATACGCAGTATTTT. Its protein is CASSPIGGRRSTDTQYF.